A selection of T cell receptor beta chains follows, all from one sample in a study of T cells after yellow fever vaccination. MiXCR, run by TCRdb on the 5' RACE reads, gives a single entry per CDR3 protein. This sample yields more than 300,000 distinct CDR3 sequences, of which approximately 12% are seen a single time; roughly 3% belongs to the top ten. Sequences were derived from CD4+ T cells sorted from PBMCs, sampled 45 days after the yellow fever booster vaccination. These TCRs come from a man between 18 and 35 years old who received the YFV17D yellow fever vaccine. CDR3s include the opening cysteine and the closing phenylalanine or tryptophan. Each record gives: V gene, D gene, clone size, J gene, CDR3 DNA, CDR3 protein. The D gene is left open where the match is weak. Rows may omit the clone size; those that give it use once, few, many or a size class.

TRBV7-2	.	few	TRBJ2-4	TGTGCCAGCAGCTTACCCACATCGGGGAGAGGGAAGGGAGCCAAAAACATTCAGTACTTC	CASSLPTSGRGKGAKNIQYF
TRBV7-2	.	.	TRBJ2-7	TGTGCCAGCAGCTTTTCCGGGACGAACCCTTACGAGCAGTACTTC	CASSFSGTNPYEQYF
TRBV7-9	.	many	TRBJ1-4	TGTGCCAGCAGCTTCCAGGGGACCGCTTATAATGAAAAACTGTTTTTT	CASSFQGTAYNEKLFF
TRBV5-1	TRBD2	.	TRBJ2-3	TGCGCCAGCAGCTTCCAGCGGGGGGGCAGAACAGCAGATACGCAGTATTTT	CASSFQRGGRTADTQYF
TRBV7-2	.	.	TRBJ1-2	TGTGCCAGCAGCTCTGCTTTCTACTATGGCTACACCTTC	CASSSAFYYGYTF
TRBV21-1	.	.	TRBJ2-2	TGTGCCAGCAGCAAGTCTTTGGGATCGCACCCCGGGGAGCTGTTTTTT	CASSKSLGSHPGELFF
TRBV11-1	.	few	TRBJ1-1	TGTGCCAGCAGCCCGATCTGGCCCACTGAAGCTTTCTTT	CASSPIWPTEAFF
TRBV10-3	TRBD2	few	TRBJ2-1	TGTGCCATCAGTCTGGGACTAGCGGGGGCTCAAAGGAGGAATGAGCAGTTCTTC	CAISLGLAGAQRRNEQFF
TRBV7-8	TRBD1	.	TRBJ1-4	TGTGCCAGCACCGGCGGGACAGTCAATGAAAAACTGTTTTTT	CASTGGTVNEKLFF
TRBV7-2	.	.	TRBJ1-5	TGTGCCAGCAGCTTTGGACAGCCTCATCAGCCCCAGCATTTT	CASSFGQPHQPQHF
TRBV11-2	.	.	TRBJ1-2	TGTGCCAGCAGCCCAACTACAGGAATCTATGGCTACACCTTC	CASSPTTGIYGYTF
TRBV5-6	.	few	TRBJ2-3	TGTGCCAGCAGCTCGGGACAACCTACGAGGTATTTT	CASSSGQPTRYF
TRBV11-2	.	few	TRBJ2-1	TGTGCCAGCAGCTTAGTTCGCGGGCCTTCCTACAATGAGCAGTTCTTC	CASSLVRGPSYNEQFF
TRBV12-3/TRBV12-4	TRBD2	many	TRBJ2-3	TGTGCCTCTCTAGCGGGGAGCACAGATACGCAGTATTTT	CASLAGSTDTQYF
TRBV7-2	TRBD2	few	TRBJ2-1	TGTGCCAGCAGTCGACAGGAGGTAGCGGGGAGGTACAATGAGCAGTTCTTC	CASSRQEVAGRYNEQFF
TRBV20-1	.	few	TRBJ2-5	TGCAGTGCTAGGGACTACACTCACGGGACCCAGTACTTC	CSARDYTHGTQYF
TRBV7-2	.	.	TRBJ1-1	TGTGCCAGCAGCTCCCGATTCCGGGTGGGTGGCACTGAAGCTTTCTTT	CASSSRFRVGGTEAFF
TRBV5-4	.	few	TRBJ2-5	TGTGCCAGCAGCTTGGACTCCGGGAGAGAGACCCAGTACTTC	CASSLDSGRETQYF
TRBV5-5	.	.	TRBJ2-7	TGTGCCAGCGGGACGTGGGGCAGCTACGAGCAGTACTTC	CASGTWGSYEQYF
TRBV20-1	TRBD2	many	TRBJ2-7	TGCAGTGCTACCCCGGCGGGGGTTCGATCTTACGAGCAGTACTTC	CSATPAGVRSYEQYF
TRBV30	TRBD1	.	TRBJ1-2	TGTGCCTGGAGACCGACAGGGGGTGGCTACACCTTC	CAWRPTGGGYTF
TRBV7-9	TRBD1	.	TRBJ2-1	TGTGCCAGCAGCTTGGGGGACAGGGTTTTCAATGAGCAGTTCTTC	CASSLGDRVFNEQFF
TRBV12-3/TRBV12-4	.	.	TRBJ2-1	TGTGCCAGCAGTTTAAGCCCGCGTATGGAGCAGTTCTTC	CASSLSPRMEQFF
TRBV7-2	.	many	TRBJ2-3	TGTGCCAGCAGCTTAAGTTGGAGGACAGATACGCAGTATTTT	CASSLSWRTDTQYF
TRBV12-3/TRBV12-4	.	many	TRBJ1-5	TGTGCCAGCAGTTTGATGGCGGGACAGCCCCAGCATTTT	CASSLMAGQPQHF
TRBV6-1	.	.	TRBJ1-5	TGTGCCAGCACAGGTGCTACCAATTTCAATCAGCCCCAGCATTTT	CASTGATNFNQPQHF
TRBV7-9	TRBD1	.	TRBJ2-5	TGTGCCAGCAGCCCGGGGGACAGGATCCAAGAGACCCAGTACTTC	CASSPGDRIQETQYF
TRBV7-2	.	few	TRBJ1-5	TGTGCCAGCAGCGTGGGGAATGGTTGGGTTCAGCCCCAGCATTTT	CASSVGNGWVQPQHF
TRBV20-1	TRBD1	few	TRBJ1-1	TGCAGTGCTGTTCAGGGGGCGTGGGCTTTCTTT	CSAVQGAWAFF
TRBV5-1	.	few	TRBJ2-3	TGCGCCACAAGGCTACTCCTAAGCACAGATACGCAGTATTTT	CATRLLLSTDTQYF
TRBV12-3/TRBV12-4	TRBD1	many	TRBJ2-7	TGTGCCAGCAGCTCGACAGGGGGCTACGAGCAGTACTTC	CASSSTGGYEQYF
TRBV12-3/TRBV12-4	.	few	TRBJ1-1	TGTGCCAGCAAAAACCAGGAGAACACTGAAGCTTTCTTT	CASKNQENTEAFF
TRBV9	.	few	TRBJ1-1	TGTGCCAGCAGCCCAACCGGGGGCAGTAAGGCTTTCTTT	CASSPTGGSKAFF
TRBV24-1	.	few	TRBJ2-3	TGTGCCACCAGTGATTTAGGGACAAGAAGCACAGATACGCAGTATTTT	CATSDLGTRSTDTQYF
TRBV7-2	.	few	TRBJ2-5	TGTGCCAGCAGCCCAGGGGTCCCTCGGGGGACCCAGTACTTC	CASSPGVPRGTQYF
TRBV7-9	TRBD2	few	TRBJ2-3	TGTGCCAGCAGCTTTCCTTCGGGGGGTAGCGGGGGCACAGATACGCAGTATTTT	CASSFPSGGSGGTDTQYF
TRBV29-1	.	few	TRBJ1-2	TGCAGCGTTTTCCCATCCAAGGCTAACTATGGCTACACCTTC	CSVFPSKANYGYTF
TRBV18	.	few	TRBJ1-6	TGTGCCAGCTCACCTGGCATGAGGGATAATTCACCCCTCCACTTT	CASSPGMRDNSPLHF
TRBV24-1	.	many	TRBJ2-2	TGTGCCACCAGCCAGAGAACGGTAGCTAACACCGGGGAGCTGTTTTTT	CATSQRTVANTGELFF
TRBV6-6	TRBD1	many	TRBJ2-7	TGTGCCAGCATGGCGGGACAGGGAGTCTACGAGCAGTACTTC	CASMAGQGVYEQYF
TRBV9	.	few	TRBJ1-6	TGTGCCAGCAGCGTAGCGGAGGGGATCCAGTCACCCCTCCACTTT	CASSVAEGIQSPLHF
TRBV27	TRBD1	few	TRBJ2-5	TGTGCCAGCAGTCCGACAGGGCAGAGATGGGAGACCCAGTACTTC	CASSPTGQRWETQYF
TRBV7-9	.	few	TRBJ1-2	TGTGCCAGCAGCTTAGACGGACCAGCTGGCTACACCTTC	CASSLDGPAGYTF
TRBV20-1	TRBD1	few	TRBJ2-7	TGCAGTGCACCGGGACAGGTATCTCAAGAGCAGTACTTC	CSAPGQVSQEQYF
TRBV29-1	TRBD2	.	TRBJ2-1	TGCAGCGTTCCCCCCCCAGCGGGGGGGCACCGGCAGTTCTTC	CSVPPPAGGHRQFF
TRBV5-1	.	.	TRBJ2-3	TGCGCCAGCAGCCCGGGCAACCCCGGGACAGATACGCAGTATTTT	CASSPGNPGTDTQYF
TRBV12-3/TRBV12-4	TRBD1	many	TRBJ2-1	TGTGCCAGCAGCCCGACAGGGGGGAACAATGAGCAGTTCTTC	CASSPTGGNNEQFF
TRBV7-2	TRBD2	few	TRBJ2-2	TGTGCCAGCAGCTTAATGGGAGGGACCGGGGAGCTGTTTTTT	CASSLMGGTGELFF
TRBV12-3/TRBV12-4	TRBD1	few	TRBJ1-5	TGTGCCAGCAGTTTAGCCCTAAGCGGGACAGGGTTTCAGCCCCAGCATTTT	CASSLALSGTGFQPQHF
TRBV2	.	few	TRBJ2-5	TGTGCCAGCAGTGAAGCGCTTGGGGGGACGGAGTACTTC	CASSEALGGTEYF
TRBV5-1	.	.	TRBJ2-7	TGCGCCAGCAGGTCCGGGACGGTACCCTACGAGCAGTACTTC	CASRSGTVPYEQYF
TRBV6-5	.	few	TRBJ2-2	TGTGCCAGCAGTGGATGGGGGGGGCTCGACACCGGGGAGCTGTTTTTT	CASSGWGGLDTGELFF
TRBV29-1	TRBD1	.	TRBJ1-1	TGCAGCGGGGGGACAGGGGGAATGAACACTGAAGCTTTCTTT	CSGGTGGMNTEAFF
TRBV7-9	TRBD2	many	TRBJ2-7	TGTGCCAGCAGCTTATACCTAGCGGGACTCGAGCAGTACTTC	CASSLYLAGLEQYF